This T cell receptor beta chain was obtained from a study of CD8+ T cells in alopecia areata. Study observations and caveats: With patients, TCR sharing proved less clear than in mice, a difference possibly related to HLA. Lesional scalp exceeded normal scalp in clonality, especially in alopecia totalis/universalis.

The CDR3 runs 14 residues. Germline V lookup: CDR1 MGHRA, CDR2 YSYEKL. V was shortened by 4 bases and J by 0 bases, with 10 bases between the two germline ends. After isolation, RNA underwent reverse transcription to generate cDNA as the sequencing template. Clones were read by immunoSEQ multiplex PCR, and TCRdb kept only the in-frame ones, dropping some. This sample has some 31,000 clones, with about 83% found just once. Regarding this clone: The antigen is undetermined.

Specimen: NKG2D-low CD8+ T cells sorted from blood. This TCR derives from a human donor with alopecia areata. The genes are TRBV4-1 and TRBJ2-7; D is possibly TRBD1 (5 bases). CDR3 in amino acids: CASSPLGLSYEQYF. Written as DNA, the CDR3 is TGCGCCAGCAGCCCGCTGGGGCTCTCCTACGAGCAGTACTTC.